The T cell receptor beta chain described here comes from a study of blood T cell repertoires in COVID-19. Study as a whole: COVID-19 samples from acute and convalescent phases originated in the United States, Italy and Spain. Sample material is recorded as cDNA or gDNA derived from T cells, B-cell-depleted T cells, or PBMCs.

CDR1 is MDHEN, CDR2 SYDVKM, per germline. J gave up 0 bases and V 4 bases, and 9 bases lay outside the gene matches. The length of the CDR3 is 17 residues. As processed by the authors: From reference gene primer amplification, estimates of nucleated cell counts were derived. TCRdb's table, derived via immunoSEQ multiplex PCR, lists solely in-frame clones and lacks some. The D gene and trimming were derived from the DNA, and the V and J assignments and clone size from that table. The data contain 77,000 or so clones, under 80% of them singletons. The source is a woman aged 80 or over with active or convalescent COVID-19. Sequencing input: peripheral blood. This rearrangement joins TRBV28 to TRBJ1-5; the match to TRBD1 covers 7 bases. The CDR3 is CASSSGTDAYSNQPQHF. The CDR3 nucleotides are TGTGCCAGCAGTTCCGGGACAGATGCCTATAGCAATCAGCCCCAGCATTTT.